This T cell receptor (beta chain) derives from a study of cytomegalovirus exposure and HLA in healthy donors. Trimming pared 6 bases from V and 4 bases from J, leaving 12 bases between. The CDR3 contains 12 residues. Germline loops: CDR1 SQVTM, CDR2 ANQGSEA. Sequencing used immunoSEQ multiplex PCR; TCRdb keeps in-frame clones, though not all of them. Here the sample spans about 260,000 clones, about 90% being singletons. The source material was PBMCs. V is TRBV29-1 and J is TRBJ2-5; D might be TRBD1 (5 bases). The sequence derives from a woman aged 30 to 39 in good health and CMV-seronegative. The CDR3, as DNA: TGCAGCGTACGCCAGGGTCCAGAGACCCAGTACTTC. As protein: CSVRQGPETQYF.